Included here is one TCR beta chain sequence, with context. CDR1 SNHLY and CDR2 FYNNEI come from the germline V gene. The CDR3 consists of 13 residues. After removal of 8 bases from V and 5 bases from J, the junction contained 4 bases not matched to a gene. The sample comes from a study of early T cells in non-severe SARS-CoV-2 infection. TCRdb fed the 5' RACE reads into MiXCR, producing one record per CDR3 protein. Here the sample spans about 34,000 distinct CDR3 sequences, 4.5% to 6.5% being singletons. The clonotype comes from an adult who was a healthcare worker with PCR-confirmed SARS-CoV-2 infection or an uninfected control (not recorded which). The V gene is TRBV2, the J gene TRBJ1-5, with TRBD1 identical over 9 bases. The sequenced material came from whole blood. The CDR3 is CASGTGTYQPQHF. CDR3 DNA: TGTGCCAGCGGGACAGGGACTTATCAGCCCCAGCATTTT. Together with reference TRBV2 and TRBJ1-5, the CDR3 gives the full variable domain: EPEVTQTPSHQVTQMGQEVILRCVPISNHLYFYWYRQILGQKVEFLVSFYNNEISEKSEIFDDQFSVERPDGSNFTLKIRSTKLEDSAMYFCASGTGTYQPQHFGDGTRLSIL.